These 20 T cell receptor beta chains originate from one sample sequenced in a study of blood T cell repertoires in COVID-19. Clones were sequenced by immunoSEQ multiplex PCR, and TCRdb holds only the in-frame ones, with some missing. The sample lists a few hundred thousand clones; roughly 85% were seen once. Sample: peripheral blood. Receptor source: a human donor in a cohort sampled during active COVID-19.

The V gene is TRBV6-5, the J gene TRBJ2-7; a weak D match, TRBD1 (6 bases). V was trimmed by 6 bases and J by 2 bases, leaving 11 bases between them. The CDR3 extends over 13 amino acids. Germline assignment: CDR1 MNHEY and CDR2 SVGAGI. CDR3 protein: CASSRGQTYEQYF. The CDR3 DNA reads TGTGCCAGCAGCCGAGGACAGACCTACGAGCAGTACTTC.

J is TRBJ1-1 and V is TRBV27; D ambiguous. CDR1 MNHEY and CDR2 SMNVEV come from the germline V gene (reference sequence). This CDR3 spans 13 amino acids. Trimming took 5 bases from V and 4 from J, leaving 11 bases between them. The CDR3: CASSPLVGTEAFF. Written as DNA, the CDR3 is TGTGCCAGCAGTCCCCTTGTCGGCACTGAAGCTTTCTTT.

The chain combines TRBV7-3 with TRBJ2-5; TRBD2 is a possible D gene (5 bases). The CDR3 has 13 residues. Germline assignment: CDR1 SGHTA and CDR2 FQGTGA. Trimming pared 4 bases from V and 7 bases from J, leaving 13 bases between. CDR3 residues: CASSSLSRGTQYF. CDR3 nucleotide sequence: TGTGCCAGCAGCTCTTTATCCCGGGGGACCCAGTACTTC.

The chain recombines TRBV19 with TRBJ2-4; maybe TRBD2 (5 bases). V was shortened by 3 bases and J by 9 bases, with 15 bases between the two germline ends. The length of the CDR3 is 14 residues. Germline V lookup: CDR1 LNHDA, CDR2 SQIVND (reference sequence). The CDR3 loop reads CASSIGLDFGIQYF. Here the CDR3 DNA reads TGTGCCAGTAGTATCGGACTTGACTTCGGCATTCAGTACTTC.

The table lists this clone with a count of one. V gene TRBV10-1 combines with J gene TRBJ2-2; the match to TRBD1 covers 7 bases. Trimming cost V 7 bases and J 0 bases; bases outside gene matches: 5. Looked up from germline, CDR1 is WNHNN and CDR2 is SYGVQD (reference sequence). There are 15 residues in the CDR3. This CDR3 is CASTPGTANTGELFF. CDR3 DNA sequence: TGCGCCAGCACTCCCGGGACAGCGAACACCGGGGAGCTGTTTTTT.

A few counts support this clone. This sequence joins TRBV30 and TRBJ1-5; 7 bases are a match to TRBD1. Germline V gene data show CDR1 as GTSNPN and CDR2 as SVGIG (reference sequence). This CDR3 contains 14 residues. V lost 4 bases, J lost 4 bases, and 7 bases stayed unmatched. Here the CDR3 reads CAWNGGQRNQPQHF. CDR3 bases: TGTGCCTGGAATGGGGGACAGCGGAATCAGCCCCAGCATTTT.

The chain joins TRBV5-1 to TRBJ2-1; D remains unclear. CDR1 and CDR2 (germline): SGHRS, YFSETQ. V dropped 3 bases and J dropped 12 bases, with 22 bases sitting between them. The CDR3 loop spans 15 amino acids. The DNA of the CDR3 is TGCGCCAGCAGCTCCGACCGAATGGGCTATCTTGGGCAGTTCTTC. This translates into CASSSDRMGYLGQFF.

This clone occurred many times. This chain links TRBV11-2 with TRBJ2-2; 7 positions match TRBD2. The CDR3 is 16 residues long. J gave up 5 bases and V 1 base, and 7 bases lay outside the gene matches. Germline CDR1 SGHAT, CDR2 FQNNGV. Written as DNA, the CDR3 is TGTGCCAGCAGCTTAGTATGGGGGACTACGACCGGGGAGCTGTTTTTT. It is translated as CASSLVWGTTTGELFF. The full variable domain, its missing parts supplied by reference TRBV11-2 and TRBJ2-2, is EAGVAQSPRYKIIEKRQSVAFWCNPISGHATLYWYQQILGQGPKLLIQFQNNGVVDDSQLPKDRFSAERLKGVDSTLKIQPAKLEDSAVYLCASSLVWGTTTGELFFGEGSRLTVL.

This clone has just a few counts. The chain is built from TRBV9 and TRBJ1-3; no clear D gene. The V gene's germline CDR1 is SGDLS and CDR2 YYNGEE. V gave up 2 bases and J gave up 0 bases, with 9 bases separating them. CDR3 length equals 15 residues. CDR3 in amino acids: CASSVGISSGNTIYF. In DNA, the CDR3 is TGTGCCAGCAGCGTCGGGATATCCTCTGGAAACACCATATATTTT. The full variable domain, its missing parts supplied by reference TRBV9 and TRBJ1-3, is DSGVTQTPKHLITATGQRVTLRCSPRSGDLSVYWYQQSLDQGLQFLIQYYNGEERAKGNILERFSAQQFPDLHSELNLSSLELGDSALYFCASSVGISSGNTIYFGEGSWLTVV.

In DNA form, the CDR3 reads TGTGCCAGCAGCTTGTCCACAGGGGCTGGAAACACCATATATTTT. Translating gives CASSLSTGAGNTIYF. The chain has TRBV5-6 and TRBJ1-3, with TRBD1 matching over 7 bases. Germline values: CDR1 SGHDT, CDR2 YYEEEE. CDR3 length: 15 residues. J was trimmed by 2 bases and V by 1 base; bases with no gene match: 3.

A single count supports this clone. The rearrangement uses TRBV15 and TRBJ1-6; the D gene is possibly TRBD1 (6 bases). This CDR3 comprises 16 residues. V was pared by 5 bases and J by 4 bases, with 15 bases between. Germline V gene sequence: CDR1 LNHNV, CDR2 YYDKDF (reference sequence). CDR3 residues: CATSGQTGLYNSPLHF. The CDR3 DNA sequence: TGTGCCACCAGCGGACAGACGGGTCTGTATAATTCACCCCTCCACTTT. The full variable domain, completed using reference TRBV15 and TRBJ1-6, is DAMVIQNPRYQVTQFGKPVTLSCSQTLNHNVMYWYQQKSSQAPKLLFHYYDKDFNNEADTPDNFQSRRPNTSFCFLDIRSPGLGDTAMYLCATSGQTGLYNSPLHFGNGTRLTVT.

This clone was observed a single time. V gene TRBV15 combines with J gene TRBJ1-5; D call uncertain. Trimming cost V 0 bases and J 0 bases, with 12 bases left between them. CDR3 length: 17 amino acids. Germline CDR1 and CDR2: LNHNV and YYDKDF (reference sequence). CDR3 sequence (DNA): TGTGCCACCAGCAGAGATCGGGTAAGCTATAGCAATCAGCCCCAGCATTTT. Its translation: CATSRDRVSYSNQPQHF.

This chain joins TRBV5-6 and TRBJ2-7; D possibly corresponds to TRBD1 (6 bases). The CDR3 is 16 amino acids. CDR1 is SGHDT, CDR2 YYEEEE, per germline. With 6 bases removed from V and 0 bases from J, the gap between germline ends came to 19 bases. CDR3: CASNYLAGASSYEQYF. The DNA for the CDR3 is TGTGCCAGCAACTACTTGGCAGGGGCTTCCTCCTACGAGCAGTACTTC.

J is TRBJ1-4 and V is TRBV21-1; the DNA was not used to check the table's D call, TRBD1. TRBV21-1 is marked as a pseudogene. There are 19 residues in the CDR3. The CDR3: CASSPFRGERELTNEKLFF. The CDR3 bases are TGTGCCAGCAGCCCATTCAGGGGCGAACGGGAACTAACTAATGAAAAACTGTTTTTT.

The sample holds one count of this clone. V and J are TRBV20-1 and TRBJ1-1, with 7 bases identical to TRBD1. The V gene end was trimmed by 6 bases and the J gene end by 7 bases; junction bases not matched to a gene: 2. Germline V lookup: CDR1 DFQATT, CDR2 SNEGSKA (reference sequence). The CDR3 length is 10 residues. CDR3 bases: TGCAGTGCAGGACAGGTTGAAGCTTTCTTT. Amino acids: CSAGQVEAFF.

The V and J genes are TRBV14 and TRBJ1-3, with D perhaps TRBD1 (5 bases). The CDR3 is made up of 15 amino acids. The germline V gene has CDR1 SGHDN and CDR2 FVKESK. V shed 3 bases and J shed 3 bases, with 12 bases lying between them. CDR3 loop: CASSHGRGSGNTIYF. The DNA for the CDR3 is TGTGCCAGCAGCCATGGAAGGGGAAGTGGAAACACCATATATTTT.

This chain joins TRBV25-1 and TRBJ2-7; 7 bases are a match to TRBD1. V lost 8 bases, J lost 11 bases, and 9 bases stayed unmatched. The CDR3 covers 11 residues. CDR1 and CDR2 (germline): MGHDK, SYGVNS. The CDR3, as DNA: TGTGCCAGCGGTCCGCCGGGACAGAAGTACTTC. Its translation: CASGPPGQKYF.

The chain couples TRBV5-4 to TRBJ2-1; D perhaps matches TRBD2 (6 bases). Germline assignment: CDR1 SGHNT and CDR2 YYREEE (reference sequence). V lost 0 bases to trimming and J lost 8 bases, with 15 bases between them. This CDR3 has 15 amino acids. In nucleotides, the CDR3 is TGTGCCAGCAGCTTGGCCCCGGGGGAGGTGGATGAGCAGTTCTTC. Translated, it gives CASSLAPGEVDEQFF.

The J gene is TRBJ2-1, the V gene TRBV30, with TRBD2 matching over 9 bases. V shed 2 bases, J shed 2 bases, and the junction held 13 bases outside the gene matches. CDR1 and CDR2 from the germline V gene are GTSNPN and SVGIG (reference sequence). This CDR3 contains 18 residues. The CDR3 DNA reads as TGTGCCTGGAGTAATCTCCCCCCGGCGGGGGGGCCCTACAATGAGCAGTTCTTC. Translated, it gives CAWSNLPPAGGPYNEQFF.

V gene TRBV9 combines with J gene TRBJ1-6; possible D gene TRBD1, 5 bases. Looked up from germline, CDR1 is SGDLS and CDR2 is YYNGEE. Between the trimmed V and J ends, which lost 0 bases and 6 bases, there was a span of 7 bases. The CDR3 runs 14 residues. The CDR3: CASSVAGFNSPLHF. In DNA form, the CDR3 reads TGTGCCAGCAGCGTAGCAGGGTTTAATTCACCCCTCCACTTT.